This is a list of T cell receptor beta chains from one sample in a study of blood T cell repertoires in COVID-19. Produced via immunoSEQ multiplex PCR; TCRdb's table is partial and in-frame only. Among 150,000 to 200,000 clones listed, 80% to 95% were seen once. The specimen sequenced was peripheral blood. These receptors all stem from a woman in her sixties or seventies with COVID-19, enrolled during active disease. Each CDR3 is given with its conserved first and last residue. D genes are given only for firm matches. A clone size is listed for some rows: how often the clone was seen (once, few, many), or a class if it is expanded.

D gene: TRBD1
clone size: .
J gene: TRBJ2-2
V gene: TRBV5-1
CDR3 protein: CASSPEWTGDTGELFF
CDR3 DNA: TGCGCCAGCAGCCCGGAGTGGACAGGGGACACCGGGGAGCTGTTTTTT

D gene: .
clone size: once
J gene: TRBJ2-1
V gene: TRBV4-1
CDR3 protein: CASSQGSGGRNEQFF
CDR3 DNA: TGCGCCAGCAGCCAAGGGTCCGGGGGGCGGAATGAGCAGTTCTTC

D gene: TRBD2
clone size: .
J gene: TRBJ2-3
V gene: TRBV7-8
CDR3 protein: CASSLVSGGAVDTQYF
CDR3 DNA: TGTGCCAGCAGCTTAGTTAGCGGGGGGGCCGTAGATACGCAGTATTTT

D gene: .
clone size: .
J gene: TRBJ1-5
V gene: TRBV4-1
CDR3 protein: CASSQDLKSPFRPQHF
CDR3 DNA: TGCGCCAGCAGCCAAGATCTAAAGTCCCCGTTTCGACCCCAGCATTTT

D gene: .
clone size: .
J gene: TRBJ1-2
V gene: TRBV7-3
CDR3 protein: CASSTHRADYGYTF
CDR3 DNA: TGTGCCAGCAGCACCCACAGGGCAGACTATGGCTACACCTTC

D gene: .
clone size: .
J gene: TRBJ1-6
V gene: TRBV7-8
CDR3 protein: CASSLQTYNSPLHF
CDR3 DNA: TGTGCCAGCAGCTTGCAGACATATAATTCACCCCTCCACTTT

D gene: .
clone size: many
J gene: TRBJ1-6
V gene: TRBV20-1
CDR3 protein: CSASPRGNYNSPLHF
CDR3 DNA: TGCAGTGCTAGTCCTAGGGGGAACTATAATTCACCCCTCCACTTT

D gene: TRBD1
clone size: .
J gene: TRBJ1-2
V gene: TRBV7-2
CDR3 protein: CASSTYRGQDYGYTF
CDR3 DNA: TGTGCCAGCAGCACCTACAGGGGGCAGGACTATGGCTACACCTTC

D gene: TRBD1
clone size: once
J gene: TRBJ1-5
V gene: TRBV3-1/TRBV3-2
CDR3 protein: CASSQATGINQPQHF
CDR3 DNA: TGTGCCAGCAGCCAGGCGACAGGGATCAATCAGCCCCAGCATTTT

D gene: .
clone size: .
J gene: TRBJ2-3
V gene: TRBV2
CDR3 protein: CASSEERGPDTQYF
CDR3 DNA: TGTGCCAGCAGCGAGGAAAGAGGCCCAGATACGCAGTATTTT

D gene: TRBD1
clone size: .
J gene: TRBJ2-2
V gene: TRBV11-3
CDR3 protein: CASSLARSDRESGELFF
CDR3 DNA: TGTGCCAGCAGCTTAGCCCGAAGCGACAGGGAGTCCGGGGAGCTGTTTTTT

D gene: TRBD1
clone size: .
J gene: TRBJ2-4
V gene: TRBV27
CDR3 protein: CASSYIQGVAKNIQYF
CDR3 DNA: TGTGCCAGCAGTTACATACAGGGGGTAGCCAAAAACATTCAGTACTTC

D gene: TRBD2
clone size: .
J gene: TRBJ2-1
V gene: TRBV19
CDR3 protein: CASRNLAGVYNEQFF
CDR3 DNA: TGTGCCAGTAGGAATCTAGCGGGGGTATACAATGAGCAGTTCTTC

D gene: .
clone size: .
J gene: TRBJ1-2
V gene: TRBV3-1/TRBV3-2
CDR3 protein: CASAGGPYGYTF
CDR3 DNA: TGTGCCAGCGCCGGAGGGCCCTATGGCTACACCTTC

D gene: .
clone size: .
J gene: TRBJ1-5
V gene: TRBV19
CDR3 protein: CASSTNRVQPQHF
CDR3 DNA: TGTGCCAGTAGTACCAACAGGGTTCAGCCCCAGCATTTT

D gene: .
clone size: .
J gene: TRBJ1-5
V gene: TRBV5-6
CDR3 protein: CASSLGARPVQPQHF
CDR3 DNA: TGTGCCAGCAGCTTGGGGGCCCGGCCGGTTCAGCCCCAGCATTTT

D gene: TRBD1
clone size: .
J gene: TRBJ1-1
V gene: TRBV5-1
CDR3 protein: CASSLDQGAANTEAFF
CDR3 DNA: TGCGCCAGCAGCTTGGATCAGGGGGCCGCGAACACTGAAGCTTTCTTT

D gene: .
clone size: .
J gene: TRBJ2-7
V gene: TRBV6-5
CDR3 protein: CASSLGRAGTYEQYF
CDR3 DNA: TGTGCCAGCAGTCTGGGACGCGCGGGGACGTACGAGCAGTACTTC

D gene: .
clone size: once
J gene: TRBJ2-4
V gene: TRBV12-3/TRBV12-4
CDR3 protein: CASNSRGKNIQYF
CDR3 DNA: TGTGCCAGCAACTCTAGAGGGAAAAACATTCAGTACTTC

D gene: TRBD1
clone size: .
J gene: TRBJ1-6
V gene: TRBV19
CDR3 protein: CASSTRTGGGSPLHF
CDR3 DNA: TGTGCCAGTAGTACCCGGACAGGGGGTGGTTCACCCCTCCACTTT

D gene: TRBD1
clone size: .
J gene: TRBJ1-1
V gene: TRBV7-8
CDR3 protein: CASSLEDRGGTEAFF
CDR3 DNA: TGTGCCAGCAGCTTAGAGGACAGGGGTGGGACTGAAGCTTTCTTT

D gene: .
clone size: .
J gene: TRBJ1-3
V gene: TRBV6-5
CDR3 protein: CAALRGSSGNTIYF
CDR3 DNA: TGTGCCGCCCTCAGGGGTTCTTCTGGAAACACCATATATTTT

D gene: .
clone size: .
J gene: TRBJ2-3
V gene: TRBV5-6
CDR3 protein: CASTGPDRTSTDTQYF
CDR3 DNA: TGTGCCAGCACCGGCCCCGACAGGACCAGCACAGATACGCAGTATTTT

D gene: .
clone size: .
J gene: TRBJ1-2
V gene: TRBV6-5
CDR3 protein: CASTIQGINYGYTF
CDR3 DNA: TGTGCCAGCACCATACAGGGAATTAACTATGGCTACACCTTC

D gene: .
clone size: .
J gene: TRBJ1-4
V gene: TRBV19
CDR3 protein: CASAVGQTPTNEKLFF
CDR3 DNA: TGTGCCAGCGCTGTAGGACAGACTCCAACTAATGAAAAACTGTTTTTT

D gene: .
clone size: .
J gene: TRBJ1-1
V gene: TRBV30
CDR3 protein: CAWSQGMNTEAFF
CDR3 DNA: TGTGCCTGGAGTCAGGGAATGAACACTGAAGCTTTCTTT

D gene: .
clone size: once
J gene: TRBJ1-2
V gene: TRBV4-1
CDR3 protein: CASSSQGLGGYGYTF
CDR3 DNA: TGCGCCAGCAGCTCCCAAGGCCTCGGCGGGTATGGCTACACCTTC

D gene: .
clone size: .
J gene: TRBJ1-3
V gene: TRBV7-8
CDR3 protein: CASSLGWGTGADTIYF
CDR3 DNA: TGTGCCAGCAGCTTAGGGTGGGGCACGGGAGCTGACACCATATATTTT

D gene: TRBD1
clone size: .
J gene: TRBJ1-1
V gene: TRBV19
CDR3 protein: CASSVDRGRGTEAFF
CDR3 DNA: TGTGCCAGTAGTGTGGACAGGGGGCGAGGCACTGAAGCTTTCTTT

D gene: .
clone size: .
J gene: TRBJ1-5
V gene: TRBV19
CDR3 protein: CASSIGGAQPQHF
CDR3 DNA: TGTGCCAGTAGTATCGGCGGTGCCCAGCCCCAGCATTTT

D gene: TRBD1
clone size: .
J gene: TRBJ1-1
V gene: TRBV7-9
CDR3 protein: CASTPTRDRGRNTEAFF
CDR3 DNA: TGTGCCAGCACCCCGACCCGGGACAGGGGGCGGAACACTGAAGCTTTCTTT